The clone carrying this T cell receptor beta chain was counted once. Antigen unknown. One end of the junction is discordant with germline, which a read error may explain. The data derive from a study of tumor-infiltrating lymphocytes in primary liver carcinoma. Study background: Productive TCRbeta reads per sample were roughly 3.5 to 7.5 million, not differing by tissue. Study results and caveats: Tumor region pairs shared more overlap than did tumor-adjacent and tumor-blood pairs.

This CDR3 spans 17 amino acids. Germline V gene data show CDR1 as SGHAT and CDR2 as FQNNGV. Priming with a constant-region primer yielded TCR beta cDNA from roughly 490 ng total RNA. Libraries covering TCR beta were generated through three nested multiplex PCR rounds (using a slightly modified ARM-PCR). The opening two PCR rounds, about 11 cycles each, paired TRBV1-TRBV30 forward primers with a C-beta reverse primer. MiXCR, applied by TCRdb to the multiplex PCR reads, yields one record per CDR3 protein. The data contain about 200,000 distinct CDR3 sequences, less than 65% of them singletons. Researchers drew blood RNA from unsorted whole blood and extracted germline DNA as well.

This sequence was found in a woman in her sixties with primary liver carcinoma and hepatitis B virus infection. The sequencing sample was made of peripheral blood. This chain uses TRBV11-2 with TRBJ2-1, with TRBD2 matching over 7 bases. CDR3 bases: TGTGTCAGCAACTTACGGGGTTCTAGCGGAAGCTACAATGAGCAGTTCTTC. It codes for CVSNLRGSSGSYNEQFF.